This TCR beta chain was retrieved from a study of cytomegalovirus exposure and HLA in healthy donors. The PCR contained 60 Vbeta and 13 Jbeta primers. The protocol was immunoSEQ multiplex PCR, while the TCRdb copy is restricted to in-frame clones and leaves out a portion. The data contain some 130,000 clones, around 77% of them singletons. This clone came up once. Germline V CDR1 and CDR2: MNHNS, SASEGT. Trimming took 6 bases from V and 2 from J, leaving 10 bases between them. This CDR3 is built from 13 residues. The receptor comes from a male donor in good health and CMV-seropositive. This chain uses TRBV6-1 with TRBJ1-1; perhaps TRBD1 as D (5 bases). The sample comprised PBMCs. The CDR3 DNA reads as TGTGCCAGCAGACCCACAGGAAACACTGAAGCTTTCTTT. Its translation is CASRPTGNTEAFF.